One and the same sample provided the 17 T cell receptor beta chains below, sequenced in a study of blood T cell repertoires in COVID-19. The assay was immunoSEQ multiplex PCR, and TCRdb's table has in-frame clones only and misses some. This table has under 120,000 clones, around 80% appearing once. The sample comprised peripheral blood. These receptors were obtained from a man aged 65 to 79 with active or convalescent COVID-19.

The chain is built from TRBV5-1 and TRBJ2-5, with D tentatively TRBD2 (7 bases). CDR1 is SGHRS and CDR2 is YFSETQ in the germline V gene. CDR3 size: 18 residues. Trimming shortened V by 0 bases and J by 2 bases, and 20 bases separated the two germline ends. The chain's CDR3 is CASSLAPLGAGAQETQYF. CDR3 sequence (DNA): TGCGCCAGCAGCTTGGCCCCCCTGGGGGCGGGGGCGCAAGAGACCCAGTACTTC.

The rearrangement joins TRBV5-1 to TRBJ2-6; perhaps TRBD2 as D (5 bases). This CDR3 comprises 19 residues. Germline lookup yields CDR1 SGHRS and CDR2 YFSETQ. Between the trimmed V and J ends, which lost 0 bases and 5 bases, there was a span of 21 bases. The CDR3 bases are TGCGCCAGCAGCTTGGTCGGGATACGAGGTGCAGATAGGGCCAACGTCCTGACTTTC. Amino acids: CASSLVGIRGADRANVLTF.

V usage is TRBV4-2 and J usage is TRBJ2-5; TRBD1 matches at 9 bases. J gave up 6 bases and V 0 bases, and 2 bases lay outside the gene matches. The CDR3 has 14 amino acids. The germline gives CDR1 LGHNA, CDR2 YNFKEQ. The CDR3 region is CASSQDGTGKTQYF. Here the CDR3 DNA reads TGTGCCAGCAGCCAAGACGGGACAGGGAAGACCCAGTACTTC.

V usage is TRBV7-2 and J usage is TRBJ2-5; maybe TRBD2 (6 bases). This CDR3 contains 14 residues. V was trimmed by 2 bases and J by 5 bases, leaving 12 bases between them. CDR1 is SGHTA and CDR2 is FQGNSA in the germline V gene. The CDR3 loop is CASSLKSGEETQYF. The CDR3, as DNA: TGTGCCAGCAGCTTAAAGTCGGGGGAGGAGACCCAGTACTTC.

The chain has TRBV5-1 and TRBJ1-1, with D hard to call. CDR1 and CDR2 from the germline V gene are SGHRS and YFSETQ. Trimming removed 0 bases at V and 0 bases at J, with 9 bases between. The CDR3 loop spans 15 amino acids. The CDR3 region is CASSLAVGMNTEAFF. The CDR3 DNA sequence: TGCGCCAGCAGCTTGGCTGTCGGGATGAACACTGAAGCTTTCTTT.

CDR3 loop: CASSQERGGTDTQYF. The CDR3 DNA is TGTGCCAGCAGCCAAGAGCGGGGGGGCACAGATACGCAGTATTTT. The chain links TRBV3-1 (or the pseudogene TRBV3-2) to TRBJ2-3; TRBD2 aligns across 8 bases. Per the germline V gene, CDR1 is LGHDT and CDR2 is YNNKEL (reference sequence). J gave up 1 base and V 0 bases, and 0 bases lay outside the gene matches. The CDR3 extends over 15 amino acids.

In this sample, this clone turned up once. The J gene is TRBJ2-1, the V gene TRBV2, with D possibly TRBD1 on 6 matching bases. CDR3 length equals 13 residues. V gave up 7 bases and J gave up 7 bases, with 14 bases separating them. Germline V gives CDR1 SNHLY, CDR2 FYNNEI. The CDR3: CASKGGEVNEQFF. The CDR3 DNA is TGTGCCAGCAAAGGGGGAGAAGTGAATGAGCAGTTCTTC.

J is TRBJ1-4 and V is TRBV28; D not resolved. V was pared by 4 bases and J by 11 bases, with 11 bases between. The germline V gene has CDR1 MDHEN and CDR2 SYDVKM. This CDR3 is built from 12 residues. The CDR3 bases are TGTGCCAGCAGTTCGGAGCACGGGAAACTGTTTTTT. It translates to CASSSEHGKLFF.

The table lists this clone with a count of one. The V gene is TRBV5-4, the J gene TRBJ2-1, with no clear D. V was pared by 3 bases and J by 5 bases, with 9 bases between. CDR1 and CDR2 (germline): SGHNT, YYREEE (reference sequence). CDR3 size: 13 residues. The CDR3 region is CASSSDIDNEQFF. In DNA, the CDR3 is TGTGCCAGCAGCTCAGACATCGACAATGAGCAGTTCTTC.

The CDR3 region has the DNA TGTGCCAGCAGCCGGAGAACTAGCGGGGTAGTGTTGTACGAGCAGTACTTC. Its protein is CASSRRTSGVVLYEQYF. The chain recombines TRBV3-1 (or the pseudogene TRBV3-2) with TRBJ2-7, with 10 nucleotides matching TRBD2. Germline CDR1 is LGHDT and CDR2 is YNNKEL (reference sequence). V was clipped by 4 bases and J by 4 bases; unmatched bases: 13. CDR3 length equals 17 residues.

The rearrangement links TRBV6-5 to TRBJ1-6; a weak D match, TRBD1 (6 bases). Germline V gene sequence: CDR1 MNHEY, CDR2 SVGAGI. The CDR3 sequence is 14 residues long. V shed 7 bases and J shed 6 bases, with 13 bases lying between them. CDR3 protein: CASTKGQSNSPLHF. The CDR3, as DNA: TGTGCCAGCACCAAAGGACAGAGTAATTCACCCCTCCACTTT.

The chain has TRBV2 and TRBJ2-5; 7 nucleotides line up with TRBD2. CDR1 SNHLY and CDR2 FYNNEI come from the germline V gene. With V trimmed by 4 bases and J by 3 bases, 2 bases remained unmatched. This CDR3 spans 13 amino acids. CDR3 coding DNA: TGTGCCAGCAGTGGGCTAGCGGAAGAGACCCAGTACTTC. It codes for CASSGLAEETQYF.

The rearrangement links TRBV4-2 to TRBJ2-5; 9 bases are shared with TRBD2. The CDR3 covers 15 residues. Germline V gene data show CDR1 as LGHNA and CDR2 as YNFKEQ. Germline trimming cut 1 base from V and 2 bases from J; bases unmatched to any gene: 2. The DNA for the CDR3 is TGTGCCAGCAGCCAAGGCGGGAGGGGGCAAGAGACCCAGTACTTC. Translation: CASSQGGRGQETQYF.

The chain uses TRBV9 and TRBJ2-7; perhaps TRBD1 as D (6 bases). Germline CDR1 reads SGDLS; CDR2 reads YYNGEE. Trimming took off 4 bases at V and 4 bases at J, with 18 bases between the two ends. This CDR3 is 15 amino acids long. DNA for the CDR3: TGTGCCAGCAGCCGCTCAGGGGCAGGGCAATACGAGCAGTACTTC. It specifies CASSRSGAGQYEQYF.

The chain uses TRBV19 and TRBJ2-2; the match to TRBD2 covers 12 bases. The V segment lost 6 bases and the J segment 2 bases; nucleotides outside the gene matches: 4. Germline lookup yields CDR1 LNHDA and CDR2 SQIVND (reference sequence). The CDR3 is made up of 16 amino acids. The CDR3 spells CASRRLAGENTGELFF. For the CDR3, the DNA is TGTGCCAGTAGGAGACTAGCGGGAGAAAACACCGGGGAGCTGTTTTTT.

The chain carries TRBV6-5 and TRBJ1-6; TRBD1 is a possible D gene (6 bases). Trimming pared 5 bases from V and 1 base from J, leaving 9 bases between. The CDR3 is made up of 15 amino acids. Germline CDR1 reads MNHEY; CDR2 reads SVGAGI. CDR3 residues: CASSKTGSYNSPLHF. The CDR3 region has the DNA TGTGCCAGCAGTAAAACAGGGTCCTATAATTCACCCCTCCACTTT.

The DNA for the CDR3 is TGTGCCAGCACCCCCCCGACAGGGGTTCCCGGGGAGCTGTTTTTT. It is translated as CASTPPTGVPGELFF. The chain has TRBV2 and TRBJ2-2, with TRBD1 matching over 8 bases. The CDR3 is 15 amino acids. With V trimmed by 7 bases and J by 6 bases, 10 bases remained unmatched. Germline V gives CDR1 SNHLY, CDR2 FYNNEI. The whole variable domain, filled in from reference TRBV2 and TRBJ2-2, reads EPEVTQTPSHQVTQMGQEVILRCVPISNHLYFYWYRQILGQKVEFLVSFYNNEISEKSEIFDDQFSVERPDGSNFTLKIRSTKLEDSAMYFCASTPPTGVPGELFFGEGSRLTVL.